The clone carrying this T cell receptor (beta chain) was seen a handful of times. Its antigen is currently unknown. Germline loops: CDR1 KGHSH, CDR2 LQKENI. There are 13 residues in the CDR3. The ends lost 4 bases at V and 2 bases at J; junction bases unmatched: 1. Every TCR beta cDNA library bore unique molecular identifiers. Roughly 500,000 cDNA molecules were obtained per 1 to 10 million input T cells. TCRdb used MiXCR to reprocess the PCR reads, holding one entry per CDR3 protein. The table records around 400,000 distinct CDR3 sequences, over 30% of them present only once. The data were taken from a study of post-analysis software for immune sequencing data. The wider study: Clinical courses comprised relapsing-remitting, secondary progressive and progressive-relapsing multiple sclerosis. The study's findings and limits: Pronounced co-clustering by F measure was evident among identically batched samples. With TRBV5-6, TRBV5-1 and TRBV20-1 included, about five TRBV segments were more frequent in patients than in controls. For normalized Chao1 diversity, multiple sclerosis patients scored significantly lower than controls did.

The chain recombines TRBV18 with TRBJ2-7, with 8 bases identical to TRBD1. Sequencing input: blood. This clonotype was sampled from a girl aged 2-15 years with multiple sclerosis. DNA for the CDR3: TGTGCCAGCTCACAGGACAGGGCCTACGAGCAGTACTTC. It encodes CASSQDRAYEQYF.